A single sample gave rise to the 27 T cell receptor beta chains below, sequenced in a study of T-cell reconstitution after alpha-beta-depleted transplantation in children. Unique molecular identifiers were incorporated during preparation of the TCRbeta library. One entry per CDR3 protein results from TCRdb running MiXCR on the PCR reads. The sample has some 300,000 distinct CDR3 sequences, about 9.4% seen once. Sequencing was performed on PBMCs, taken before TCRalphabeta/CD19-depleted stem cell transplant. These receptor sequences come from a boy younger than two with acute myeloid leukemia, due to receive a stem cell transplant.

This clonotype was seen many times. CDR3 coding DNA: TGCGCCAGCAGAGCAGCGGGCTCCTACGAGCAGTACTTC. Translation: CASRAAGSYEQYF. J is TRBJ2-7 and V is TRBV5-1; D is possibly TRBD2 (6 bases). The V end was cut by 5 bases, the J end by 0 bases, with 9 bases between. Per germline, CDR1 SGHRS and CDR2 YFSETQ. The length of the CDR3 is 13 residues.

This chain uses TRBV20-1 with TRBJ2-6; 7 bases are a match to TRBD1. The germline V gene encodes CDR1 DFQATT and CDR2 SNEGSKA (reference sequence). The junction had 4 bases not matched to a gene; V was cut back by 1 base and J by 1 base. This CDR3 comprises 16 residues. This CDR3 reads CSARAVTGSGANVLTF. CDR3 DNA: TGCAGTGCTAGAGCCGTGACAGGGTCTGGGGCCAACGTCCTGACTTTC.

This clonotype has a count of ten or more. The V gene is TRBV15, the J gene TRBJ2-5, with 16 positions matching TRBD2. Germline CDR1 reads LNHNV; CDR2 reads YYDKDF (reference sequence). The V gene end was trimmed by 0 bases and the J gene end by 2 bases; junction bases not matched to a gene: 3. This CDR3 contains 18 residues. CDR3 amino acids: CATSREGTSGRGQETQYF. Written as DNA, the CDR3 is TGTGCCACCAGCAGAGAGGGGACTAGCGGGAGGGGGCAAGAGACCCAGTACTTC.

This clonotype was seen many times. The CDR3 is CASSLAGVNYGYTF. The DNA for the CDR3 is TGCGCCAGCAGCTTGGCAGGTGTTAACTATGGCTACACCTTC. The V gene is TRBV5-1, the J gene TRBJ1-2; D not resolved. CDR1 is SGHRS, CDR2 YFSETQ, per germline. Between the trimmed V and J ends, which lost 0 bases and 1 base, there was a span of 7 bases. This CDR3 has 14 amino acids.

At least ten counts were recorded for this clonotype. The V call is TRBV7-9, the J call TRBJ2-5; D remains unclear. The germline V gene encodes CDR1 SEHNR and CDR2 FQNEAQ (reference sequence). The V gene lost 1 base and the J gene lost 6 bases, with 3 bases spanning the gap. CDR3 size: 11 residues. DNA for the CDR3: TGTGCCAGCAGCTTAGAAAAGACCCAGTACTTC. Translated, it gives CASSLEKTQYF.

The chain uses TRBV11-2 and TRBJ2-2; 7 bases map to TRBD2. This CDR3 contains 13 residues. Trimming at V came to 8 bases and at J to 0 bases, leaving 0 bases not matched to a gene. Germline lookup yields CDR1 SGHAT and CDR2 FQNNGV. This CDR3 is CASGRANTGELFF. CDR3 DNA: TGTGCCAGCGGGAGGGCGAACACCGGGGAGCTGTTTTTT.

This clonotype occurred many times. The rearrangement joins TRBV28 to TRBJ1-2; 7 positions agree with TRBD1. The CDR3 extends over 14 amino acids. The germline CDR1 and CDR2 sequences are MDHEN and SYDVKM. V trimming: 5 bases; J trimming: 4 bases; junction bases outside the gene matches: 7. This CDR3 reads CASSPQGQVYGYTF. CDR3 nucleotides: TGTGCCAGCAGTCCCCAAGGACAGGTCTATGGCTACACCTTC.

Only a few counts were recorded for this clonotype. This chain connects TRBV20-1 to TRBJ2-1; D perhaps matches TRBD2 (6 bases). CDR1 is DFQATT and CDR2 is SNEGSKA in the germline V gene (reference sequence). The V and J ends lost 2 bases and 6 bases respectively, with 14 bases between them. This CDR3 comprises 14 residues. CDR3 in amino acids: CSARTSPRGNEQFF. The CDR3 DNA follows: TGCAGTGCTAGAACTAGCCCCAGAGGCAATGAGCAGTTCTTC.

At least ten counts were recorded for this clonotype. The J gene is TRBJ1-1, the V gene TRBV3-1; D uncertain. CDR3 length: 15 amino acids. The ends were cut back, 0 bases at V and 3 bases at J, with 11 bases in the middle. The germline V gene encodes CDR1 LGHDT and CDR2 YNNKEL (reference sequence). The chain's CDR3 is CASSQDARLYTEAFF. The CDR3, as DNA: TGTGCCAGCAGCCAAGATGCTCGACTGTACACTGAAGCTTTCTTT.

The chain is built from TRBV19 and TRBJ2-3, with D tentatively TRBD1 or TRBD2 (5 bases each). The CDR3 has 14 amino acids. Trimming pared 2 bases from V and 1 base from J, leaving 7 bases between. Germline CDR1 LNHDA, CDR2 SQIVND (reference sequence). The CDR3 DNA reads TGTGCCAGTAGTATAAGAGGGGGCACAGATACGCAGTATTTT. Residues: CASSIRGGTDTQYF. Filled out from reference TRBV19 and TRBJ2-3, the complete variable domain reads DGGITQSPKYLFRKEGQNVTLSCEQNLNHDAMYWYRQDPGQGLRLIYYSQIVNDFQKGDIAEGYSVSREKKESFPLTVTSAQKNPTAFYLCASSIRGGTDTQYFGPGTRLTVL.

This clonotype has only a few counts. V usage is TRBV7-2 and J usage is TRBJ1-3, with a possible D match to TRBD1 (5 bases). The CDR3 runs to 16 residues. V shed 5 bases and J shed 4 bases, with 18 bases lying between them. The germline V gene encodes CDR1 SGHTA and CDR2 FQGNSA. The CDR3 region is CASSPGPGLGGNTIYF. CDR3 nucleotides: TGTGCCAGCAGCCCGGGCCCGGGACTAGGGGGAAACACCATATATTTT.

This clonotype came up many times. The genes are TRBV7-9 and TRBJ2-3; D remains unclear. The CDR3 length is 13 residues. Per germline, CDR1 SEHNR and CDR2 FQNEAQ (reference sequence). Trimming stripped 1 base from V and 4 bases from J, with 6 bases between. CDR3 nucleotides: TGTGCCAGCAGCTTAGAAGGTCCAGATACGCAGTATTTT. Translated, it gives CASSLEGPDTQYF.

This clonotype was recorded many times. J is TRBJ2-1 and V is TRBV5-1; D unresolved. Trimming cost V 0 bases and J 4 bases, with 5 bases left between them. Looked up from germline, CDR1 is SGHRS and CDR2 is YFSETQ. The CDR3 consists of 13 residues. In nucleotides, the CDR3 is TGCGCCAGCAGCTTGGCCAGTTACAATGAGCAGTTCTTC. Amino acids: CASSLASYNEQFF. Based on the CDR3 plus reference TRBV5-1 and TRBJ2-1, the full variable domain is KAGVTQTPRYLIKTRGQQVTLSCSPISGHRSVSWYQQTPGQGLQFLFEYFSETQRNKGNFPGRFSGRQFSNSRSEMNVSTLELGDSALYLCASSLASYNEQFFGPGTRLTVL.

This clonotype was counted at least ten times. The chain links TRBV4-1 to TRBJ2-3; 11 nucleotides align to TRBD2. The CDR3 is 18 amino acids. CDR1 and CDR2 (germline): MGHRA, YSYEKL. V shed 0 bases and J 3 bases; nucleotides not matched to a gene: 8. In nucleotides, the CDR3 is TGCGCCAGCAGCCAAGAAGGCCTAGCGGGAGGAGGGACAGATACGCAGTATTTT. This sequence encodes CASSQEGLAGGGTDTQYF.

This clonotype was recorded a few times. V is TRBV24-1 and J is TRBJ2-5, with 9 bases aligning to TRBD1. There are 16 residues in the CDR3. Trimming removed 1 base from V and 5 bases from J; junction bases left unmatched: 7. CDR1 is KGHDR and CDR2 is SFDVKD in the germline V gene. The CDR3 region is CATSDFGQGIGETQYF. The CDR3 nucleotides are TGTGCCACCAGTGATTTCGGACAGGGGATAGGGGAGACCCAGTACTTC.

This clonotype has a count of ten or more. The chain recombines TRBV12-3 or TRBV12-4 with TRBJ2-3; D remains ambiguous. Trimming stripped 4 bases from V and 7 bases from J, with 9 bases between. This CDR3 spans 12 amino acids. CDR3 sequence: CASSSTPYTQYF. The DNA of the CDR3 is TGTGCCAGCAGTTCTACGCCGTATACGCAGTATTTT.

Ten or more counts support this clonotype. V usage is TRBV28 and J usage is TRBJ1-5; D uncertain. The CDR3 length is 12 residues. From germline, CDR1 is MDHEN and CDR2 SYDVKM. V shed 3 bases and J shed 7 bases, with 7 bases lying between them. The CDR3 coding sequence is TGTGCCAGCAGTTTCGGGTGGCAGCCCCAGCATTTT. It codes for CASSFGWQPQHF.

The table lists this clonotype with many counts. The chain is built from TRBV11-2 and TRBJ2-7, with D perhaps being TRBD1 or TRBD2 (6 bases each). The CDR3 sequence is 18 residues long. In germline, CDR1 is SGHAT, CDR2 FQNNGV. Trimming pared 2 bases from V and 6 bases from J, leaving 26 bases between. CDR3 in DNA: TGTGCCAGCAGCTTATGGTCCATTGGGGGGCGTAAGTTAAGCGAGCAGTACTTC. Translating gives CASSLWSIGGRKLSEQYF.

This clonotype occurred many times. The chain couples TRBV4-3 to TRBJ2-7; TRBD2 is a possible D gene (5 bases). Germline loops: CDR1 LGHNA, CDR2 YSLEER. CDR3 length: 13 residues. The V end was cut by 2 bases, the J end by 3 bases, with 8 bases between. CDR3: CASSQIGDYEQYF. The DNA for the CDR3 is TGCGCCAGCAGCCAAATCGGGGACTACGAGCAGTACTTC.

This clonotype was recorded at least ten times. V is TRBV11-2 and J is TRBJ1-2; unclear D gene. The CDR3 totals 15 residues. Trimming pared 5 bases from V and 5 bases from J, leaving 18 bases between. Germline V lookup: CDR1 SGHAT, CDR2 FQNNGV. The CDR3 protein is CASSLSPRLVYGYTF. The CDR3 DNA is TGTGCCAGCAGCCTCAGCCCCCGACTGGTTTATGGCTACACCTTC. The full variable domain, with the rest looked up from reference TRBV11-2 and TRBJ1-2, is EAGVAQSPRYKIIEKRQSVAFWCNPISGHATLYWYQQILGQGPKLLIQFQNNGVVDDSQLPKDRFSAERLKGVDSTLKIQPAKLEDSAVYLCASSLSPRLVYGYTFGSGTRLTVV.

The sample holds many counts of this clonotype. V gene TRBV12-3 or TRBV12-4 combines with J gene TRBJ1-1; D remains ambiguous. V was shortened by 5 bases and J by 7 bases, with 11 bases between the two germline ends. This CDR3 spans 12 amino acids. The CDR3 DNA reads TGTGCCAGCAGTCCCCAAGGGAGTGAAGCTTTCTTT. It specifies CASSPQGSEAFF.

The table lists this clonotype with many counts. The V call is TRBV29-1, the J call TRBJ1-2, with a weak D call TRBD1 (6 bases). Per germline, CDR1 SQVTM and CDR2 ANQGSEA. Trimming stripped 6 bases from V and 4 bases from J, with 12 bases between. The CDR3 runs to 12 residues. The CDR3 region has the DNA TGCAGCGTCCGACAGGAAGGCTATGGCTACACCTTC. Translation gives CSVRQEGYGYTF.

This clonotype has a count of ten or more. V usage is TRBV29-1 and J usage is TRBJ1-4, with TRBD1 matching 7 bases. The length of the CDR3 is 14 residues. The V gene end was trimmed by 6 bases and the J gene end by 3 bases; junction bases not matched to a gene: 7. The germline V gene has CDR1 SQVTM and CDR2 ANQGSEA. CDR3 in amino acids: CSVSRTGSNEKLFF. The DNA for the CDR3 is TGCAGCGTCTCCAGGACAGGCTCTAATGAAAAACTGTTTTTT.

The chain uses TRBV19 and TRBJ2-7; D remains unclear. The CDR3 totals 15 residues. Germline V gene sequence: CDR1 LNHDA, CDR2 SQIVND (reference sequence). Trimming removed 4 bases from V and 1 base from J, with 14 bases in between. The DNA of the CDR3 is TGTGCCAGTAGTACCCTCGGTCGGCAGTCCTACGAGCAGTACTTC. Residues: CASSTLGRQSYEQYF.

This clonotype occurred a few times. The chain couples TRBV11-2 to TRBJ2-1, with TRBD2 identical over 11 bases. In germline, CDR1 is SGHAT, CDR2 FQNNGV. Trimming at V came to 2 bases and at J to 4 bases, leaving 4 bases not matched to a gene. CDR3 length: 16 residues. CDR3 bases: TGTGCCAGCAGCTTATTAGCGGGAGGGCAATACAATGAGCAGTTCTTC. It specifies CASSLLAGGQYNEQFF.

This clonotype was recorded at least ten times. V gene TRBV5-1 combines with J gene TRBJ2-4; D is unresolved. This CDR3 spans 15 amino acids. Between the trimmed V and J ends, which lost 0 bases and 5 bases, there was a span of 12 bases. Germline values: CDR1 SGHRS, CDR2 YFSETQ. The DNA for the CDR3 is TGCGCCAGCAGCTTGGTGCTAGACTCCCAAAACATTCAGTACTTC. This sequence encodes CASSLVLDSQNIQYF.

This clonotype was detected ten times or more. V is TRBV12-3 or TRBV12-4 and J is TRBJ2-2; 7 bases fit TRBD1. Trimming at V came to 1 base and at J to 0 bases, leaving 5 bases not matched to a gene. The CDR3 sequence is 17 residues long. This CDR3 is CASSLVRDSTNTGELFF. The DNA of the CDR3 is TGTGCCAGCAGTTTAGTCCGGGACAGTACGAACACCGGGGAGCTGTTTTTT.